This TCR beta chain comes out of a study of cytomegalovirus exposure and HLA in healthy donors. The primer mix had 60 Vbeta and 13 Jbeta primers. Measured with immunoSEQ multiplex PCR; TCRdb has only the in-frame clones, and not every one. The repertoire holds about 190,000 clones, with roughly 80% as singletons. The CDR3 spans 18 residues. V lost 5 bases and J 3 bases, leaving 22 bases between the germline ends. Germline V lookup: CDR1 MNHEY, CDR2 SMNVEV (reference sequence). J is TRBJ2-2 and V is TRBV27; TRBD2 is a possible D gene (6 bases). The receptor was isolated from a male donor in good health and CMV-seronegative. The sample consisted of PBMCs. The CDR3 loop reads CASSTPTAGTLDTGELFF. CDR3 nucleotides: TGTGCCAGCAGTACCCCAACGGCGGGAACCCTCGACACCGGGGAGCTGTTTTTT.